The 26 T cell receptor beta chains reported below all come from one sample, sequenced in a study of T cell responses to AZD1222 COVID-19 vaccine. Measured with immunoSEQ multiplex PCR; TCRdb has only the in-frame clones, and not every one. Of approximately 150,000 clones listed, approximately 86% are singletons. The sequenced sample was peripheral blood, obtained 28 days after the second dose of the MenACWY control vaccine. These receptors all come from an adult who received the MenACWY meningococcal vaccine as a control.

The chain combines TRBV5-1 with TRBJ2-4; D is uncertain. Germline lookup yields CDR1 SGHRS and CDR2 YFSETQ. V was trimmed by 4 bases and J by 0 bases, leaving 20 bases between them. The CDR3 runs 18 residues. Here the CDR3 DNA reads TGCGCCAGCAGCCTTACCGGGCCCCACTCTCTAGCCAAAAACATTCAGTACTTC. This codes for CASSLTGPHSLAKNIQYF.

This clone was seen a single time. The gene calls are TRBV6-4 and TRBJ1-1; 8 positions agree with TRBD1. The CDR3 consists of 16 residues. J was trimmed by 5 bases and V by 4 bases; bases with no gene match: 12. CDR1 and CDR2 (germline): MRHNA, SNTAGT. The CDR3 DNA sequence: TGTGCCAGCAGTGCCGGACAGGGAGAGGGGGCAACTGAAGCTTTCTTT. Its translation: CASSAGQGEGATEAFF.

The chain joins TRBV5-1 to TRBJ1-2, with 7 bases aligning to TRBD1. The length of the CDR3 is 15 residues. The germline V gene encodes CDR1 SGHRS and CDR2 YFSETQ. Trimming removed 2 bases from V and 0 bases from J; junction bases left unmatched: 4. CDR3 sequence: CASSLGTDTNYGYTF. In DNA, the CDR3 is TGCGCCAGCAGCTTAGGGACAGACACTAACTATGGCTACACCTTC.

The chain joins TRBV19 to TRBJ2-7, with TRBD2 identical over 11 bases. The CDR3 runs to 14 residues. With V trimmed by 3 bases and J by 6 bases, 4 bases remained unmatched. From germline, CDR1 is LNHDA and CDR2 SQIVND (reference sequence). The CDR3 loop is CASSITSGRTEQYF. As DNA, the CDR3 is TGTGCCAGTAGTATTACTAGCGGGAGAACCGAGCAGTACTTC.

The CDR3 loop reads CASSLGTEDGRTEAFF. CDR3 in DNA: TGTGCCAGCAGCTTGGGGACCGAAGACGGAAGGACTGAAGCTTTCTTT. V usage is TRBV5-5 and J usage is TRBJ1-1, with D unclear. Trimming pared 0 bases from V and 5 bases from J, leaving 17 bases between. This CDR3 comprises 16 residues. CDR1 and CDR2 (germline): SGHKS, YYEKEE (reference sequence).

This chain uses TRBV18 with TRBJ2-5; tentatively, D is TRBD1 (5 bases). V was cut by 2 bases and J by 5 bases, with 9 bases left in between. The CDR3 spans 13 residues. Germline CDR1 reads KGHSH; CDR2 reads LQKENI. The CDR3 sequence: CASSPSGRETQYF. The CDR3 region has the DNA TGTGCCAGCTCACCATCAGGGCGGGAGACCCAGTACTTC.

This chain uses TRBV6-2 or TRBV6-3 with TRBJ1-1; 11 nucleotides align to TRBD1. CDR1 and CDR2 (germline): MNHEY, SVGEGT. The trim removed 6 bases at V and 4 bases at J, leaving 19 bases unmatched. The CDR3 is 19 amino acids. DNA for the CDR3: TGTGCCAGCAGCAGCATCCCCGGACAGGGGGCTACTAGGAGCACTGAAGCTTTCTTT. Encoded protein: CASSSIPGQGATRSTEAFF.

The chain couples TRBV4-1 to TRBJ2-7; D possibly matches TRBD1 or TRBD2 (6 bases each). The CDR3 has 17 amino acids. With 1 base removed from V and 0 bases from J, the gap between germline ends came to 16 bases. The germline CDR1 and CDR2 sequences are MGHRA and YSYEKL. The CDR3 nucleotides are TGCGCCAGCAGCCAAGGGGCCGGCGGAGGGGGCTCCTACGAGCAGTACTTC. Protein sequence: CASSQGAGGGGSYEQYF.

This rearrangement joins TRBV28 to TRBJ2-1; TRBD2 aligns across 7 bases. V was pared by 6 bases and J by 6 bases, with 8 bases of the junction left unmatched. Germline values: CDR1 MDHEN, CDR2 SYDVKM. The CDR3 extends over 14 amino acids. The CDR3 sequence: CASRPATSLNEQFF. The CDR3 nucleotides are TGTGCCAGCAGGCCCGCGACTAGCCTCAATGAGCAGTTCTTC. The variable domain in full, with the rest retrieved from reference TRBV28 and TRBJ2-1, is DVKVTQSSRYLVKRTGEKVFLECVQDMDHENMFWYRQDPGLGLRLIYFSYDVKMKEKGDIPEGYSVSREKKERFSLILESASTNQTSMYLCASRPATSLNEQFFGPGTRLTVL.

The chain has TRBV19 and TRBJ2-2; D is unresolved. V was cut by 7 bases and J by 2 bases, with 11 bases left in between. This CDR3 contains 14 residues. The germline gives CDR1 LNHDA, CDR2 SQIVND (reference sequence). CDR3 loop: CASISAANTGELFF. The CDR3 DNA is TGTGCCAGTATATCAGCAGCCAACACCGGGGAGCTGTTTTTT. Full variable domain (missing parts from reference TRBV19 and TRBJ2-2): DGGITQSPKYLFRKEGQNVTLSCEQNLNHDAMYWYRQDPGQGLRLIYYSQIVNDFQKGDIAEGYSVSREKKESFPLTVTSAQKNPTAFYLCASISAANTGELFFGEGSRLTVL.

The chain couples TRBV5-1 to TRBJ1-1, with D hard to call. CDR3 size: 14 residues. Looked up from germline, CDR1 is SGHRS and CDR2 is YFSETQ. Trimming shortened V by 0 bases and J by 1 base, and 7 bases separated the two germline ends. The DNA for the CDR3 is TGCGCCAGCAGCTTGGCGGCAGAGAACACTGAAGCTTTCTTT. Translation: CASSLAAENTEAFF.

The chain couples TRBV6-4 to TRBJ1-2; D is possibly TRBD1 (6 bases). V lost 4 bases to trimming and J lost 3 bases, with 12 bases between them. There are 14 residues in the CDR3. Germline values: CDR1 MRHNA, CDR2 SNTAGT. The CDR3 protein is CASSAGGQDYGYTF. CDR3 nucleotide sequence: TGTGCCAGCAGTGCCGGGGGACAAGACTATGGCTACACCTTC.

The V call is TRBV5-4, the J call TRBJ1-1; TRBD1 might be the D (5 bases). Germline loops: CDR1 SGHNT, CDR2 YYREEE (reference sequence). V gave up 4 bases and J gave up 3 bases, with 22 bases separating them. The CDR3 contains 17 residues. CDR3 sequence reads: CASSPGSGRGLDTEAFF. The CDR3 DNA is TGTGCCAGCAGCCCTGGCTCAGGGAGGGGCTTGGACACTGAAGCTTTCTTT.

Concerning this clone itself: This may come from a read error, since a much larger clone is one base off. The DNA for the CDR3 is TGTGCCAGCAGCCGCCTGGAGAACACTGAAGCTTTCTTT. Encoded protein: CASSRLENTEAFF. This rearrangement joins TRBV7-3 to TRBJ1-1; D is undetermined. V was trimmed by 5 bases and J by 1 base, leaving 8 bases between them. The CDR3 runs 13 residues. Germline V gene data show CDR1 as SGHTA and CDR2 as FQGTGA.

This clone has only one observation. J is TRBJ1-1 and V is TRBV5-1; the D is unclear. Looked up from germline, CDR1 is SGHRS and CDR2 is YFSETQ. This CDR3 contains 12 residues. V dropped 0 bases and J dropped 4 bases, with 4 bases sitting between them. CDR3 sequence (DNA): TGCGCCAGCAGCTTGGGTCCCACTGAAGCTTTCTTT. It specifies CASSLGPTEAFF.

This clone was recorded only once. This chain connects TRBV27 to TRBJ2-7; no firm D call. Germline V lookup: CDR1 MNHEY, CDR2 SMNVEV (reference sequence). The CDR3 runs 13 residues. V was trimmed by 6 bases and J by 1 base, leaving 10 bases between them. In DNA form, the CDR3 reads TGTGCCAGCAGCCCTATTGGATCCTACGAGCAGTACTTC. Its protein is CASSPIGSYEQYF.

The genes are TRBV7-9 and TRBJ1-2, with D possibly being TRBD1 (5 bases). Germline V gene lookup returns CDR1 SEHNR and CDR2 FQNEAQ (reference sequence). This CDR3 region has 15 residues. V was cut by 5 bases and J by 9 bases, with 22 bases left in between. The CDR3 bases are TGTGCCAGCAGCCAGGGTATCGGGGGGTTATTGAGCTACACCTTC. Its protein product is CASSQGIGGLLSYTF.

This clone was detected a few times. The rearrangement uses TRBV4-1 and TRBJ1-4; D remains ambiguous. The CDR3 totals 15 residues. Trimming stripped 4 bases from V and 4 bases from J, with 13 bases between. Germline CDR1 MGHRA, CDR2 YSYEKL. The CDR3 protein is CASSPLTLNNEKLFF. DNA of the CDR3: TGCGCCAGCAGCCCTTTAACCCTGAATAATGAAAAACTGTTTTTT.

The chain recombines TRBV7-9 with TRBJ2-7; D is uncertain. The length of the CDR3 is 14 residues. Germline CDR1 SEHNR, CDR2 FQNEAQ (reference sequence). V lost 5 bases to trimming and J lost 3 bases, with 14 bases between them. The CDR3 DNA reads as TGTGCCAGCAGCCACCCTATGGAGCTCTACGAGCAGTACTTC. Its protein product is CASSHPMELYEQYF.

The chain has TRBV19 and TRBJ1-1; D perhaps matches TRBD1 (6 bases). Germline CDR1 is LNHDA and CDR2 is SQIVND (reference sequence). The V gene lost 0 bases and the J gene lost 4 bases, with 9 bases spanning the gap. This CDR3 is built from 14 residues. The CDR3 DNA reads TGTGCCAGTAGTATAGAAGGACAGTTCACTGAAGCTTTCTTT. It encodes CASSIEGQFTEAFF.

The chain has TRBV7-2 and TRBJ1-1; a possible D gene is TRBD1 (5 bases). The CDR3 has 14 amino acids. Trimming took off 2 bases at V and 6 bases at J, with 13 bases between the two ends. Germline CDR1 SGHTA, CDR2 FQGNSA. CDR3 in amino acids: CASSLRTGDAEAFF. The CDR3 bases are TGTGCCAGCAGCTTAAGAACAGGAGATGCTGAAGCTTTCTTT.

DNA for the CDR3: TGCGCCAGCAGCTTTAGACAGGGGAACACTGAAGCTTTCTTT. Residues: CASSFRQGNTEAFF. The chain is built from TRBV5-1 and TRBJ1-1; 7 bases are a match to TRBD1. Germline V CDR1 and CDR2: SGHRS, YFSETQ. The CDR3 contains 14 residues. Trimming took 2 bases from V and 1 from J; bases not matched to a gene: 2.

In DNA form, the CDR3 reads TGTGCCAGCAGCTCGGCAGGGAGGGGCACCTACGAGCAGTACTTC. Its translation is CASSSAGRGTYEQYF. V gene TRBV5-6 combines with J gene TRBJ2-7; 7 bases line up with TRBD2. From germline, CDR1 is SGHDT and CDR2 YYEEEE. V was clipped by 3 bases and J by 2 bases; unmatched bases: 8. The length of the CDR3 is 15 residues.

This clone was counted a few times. This sequence joins TRBV5-1 and TRBJ1-1; D unresolved. V shed 4 bases and J shed 6 bases, with 10 bases lying between them. The CDR3 sequence is 12 residues long. The germline V gene has CDR1 SGHRS and CDR2 YFSETQ. CDR3 nucleotides: TGCGCCAGCAGCCTCGAGGGTCCTGAAGCTTTCTTT. Its translation: CASSLEGPEAFF. The full variable domain, its missing parts supplied by reference TRBV5-1 and TRBJ1-1, is KAGVTQTPRYLIKTRGQQVTLSCSPISGHRSVSWYQQTPGQGLQFLFEYFSETQRNKGNFPGRFSGRQFSNSRSEMNVSTLELGDSALYLCASSLEGPEAFFGQGTRLTVV.

This clone was picked up a small number of times. This chain links TRBV7-6 with TRBJ2-5; 9 nucleotides align to TRBD2. Per germline, CDR1 SGHVS and CDR2 FNYEAQ. V dropped 5 bases and J dropped 5; count of bases not matched to a gene: 6. This CDR3 comprises 14 residues. CDR3 protein: CASSHSGSWETQYF. Written as DNA, the CDR3 is TGTGCCAGCAGCCATAGCGGGAGTTGGGAGACCCAGTACTTC.

J is TRBJ2-1 and V is TRBV29-1; TRBD2 matches at 10 bases. Germline CDR1 reads SQVTM; CDR2 reads ANQGSEA. The V segment lost 4 bases and the J segment 3 bases; nucleotides outside the gene matches: 3. The CDR3 sequence is 14 residues long. DNA of the CDR3: TGCAGCGTTGTAAGGACTAGCGGCTACAATGAGCAGTTCTTC. Its translation is CSVVRTSGYNEQFF.